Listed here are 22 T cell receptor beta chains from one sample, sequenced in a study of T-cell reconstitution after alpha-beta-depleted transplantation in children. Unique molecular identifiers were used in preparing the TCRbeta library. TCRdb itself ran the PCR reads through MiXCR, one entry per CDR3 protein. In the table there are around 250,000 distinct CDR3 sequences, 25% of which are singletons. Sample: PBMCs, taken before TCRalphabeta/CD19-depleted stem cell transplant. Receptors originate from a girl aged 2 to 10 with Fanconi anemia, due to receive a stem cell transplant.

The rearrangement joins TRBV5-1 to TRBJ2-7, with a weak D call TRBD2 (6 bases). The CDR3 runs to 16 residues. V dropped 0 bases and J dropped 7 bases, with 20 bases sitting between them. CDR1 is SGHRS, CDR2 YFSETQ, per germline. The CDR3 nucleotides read TGCGCCAGCAGCTTGGCCTGGGCGACTAGGCGATGGGAGCAGTACTTC. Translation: CASSLAWATRRWEQYF.

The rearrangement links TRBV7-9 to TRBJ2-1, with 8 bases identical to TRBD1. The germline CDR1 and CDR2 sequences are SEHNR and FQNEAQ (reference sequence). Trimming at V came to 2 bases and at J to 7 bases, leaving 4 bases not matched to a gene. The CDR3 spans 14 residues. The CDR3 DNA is TGTGCCAGCAGCTTACCAGGGGGCCTGAATGAGCAGTTCTTC. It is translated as CASSLPGGLNEQFF.

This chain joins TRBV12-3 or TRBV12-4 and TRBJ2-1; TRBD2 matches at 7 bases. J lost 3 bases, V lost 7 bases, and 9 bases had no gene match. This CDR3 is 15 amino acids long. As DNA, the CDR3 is TGTGCCAGCATATTTCCTGGACTAGTCTACAATGAGCAGTTCTTC. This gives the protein CASIFPGLVYNEQFF.

For the CDR3, the DNA is TGTGCCAGCAGCCAATTACTAAGCACAGCTGAAGCTTTCTTT. This encodes CASSQLLSTAEAFF. V and J are TRBV14 and TRBJ1-1; no clear D gene. CDR1 is SGHDN and CDR2 is FVKESK in the germline V gene. V lost 2 bases, J lost 6 bases, and 13 bases lay in between. The CDR3 sequence is 14 residues long. Drawing the rest from reference TRBV14 and TRBJ1-1, the complete variable domain is EAGVTQFPSHSVIEKGQTVTLRCDPISGHDNLYWYRRVMGKEIKFLLHFVKESKQDESGMPNNRFLAERTGGTYSTLKVQPAELEDSGVYFCASSQLLSTAEAFFGQGTRLTVV.

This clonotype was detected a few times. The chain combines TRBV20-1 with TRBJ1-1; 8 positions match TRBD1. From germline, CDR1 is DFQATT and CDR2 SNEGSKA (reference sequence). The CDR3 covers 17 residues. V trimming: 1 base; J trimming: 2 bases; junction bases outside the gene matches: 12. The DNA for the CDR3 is TGCAGTGCTAGAGCCGGACAGGGAAGGCCGGCTAACACTGAAGCTTTCTTT. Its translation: CSARAGQGRPANTEAFF.

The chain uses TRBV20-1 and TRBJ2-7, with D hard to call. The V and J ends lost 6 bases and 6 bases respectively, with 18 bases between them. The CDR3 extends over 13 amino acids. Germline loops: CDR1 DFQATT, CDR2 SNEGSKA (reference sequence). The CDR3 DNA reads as TGCAGTGCGAGCCCCCCTTTCAGGAGCGAGCAGTACTTC. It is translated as CSASPPFRSEQYF.

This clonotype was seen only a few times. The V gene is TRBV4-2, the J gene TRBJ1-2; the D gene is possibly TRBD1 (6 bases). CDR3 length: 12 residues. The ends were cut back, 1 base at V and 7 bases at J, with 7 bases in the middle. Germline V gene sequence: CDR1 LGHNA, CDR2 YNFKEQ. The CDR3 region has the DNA TGTGCCAGCAGCCAAGCAGGGGTTGGCTACACCTTC. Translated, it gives CASSQAGVGYTF.

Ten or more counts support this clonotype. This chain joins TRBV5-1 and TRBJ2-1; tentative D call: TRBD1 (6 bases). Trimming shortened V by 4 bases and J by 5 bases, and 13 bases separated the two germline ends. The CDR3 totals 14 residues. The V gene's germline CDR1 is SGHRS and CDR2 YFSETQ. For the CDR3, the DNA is TGCGCCAGCAGCCAGACAACAGGGAACAATGAGCAGTTCTTC. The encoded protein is CASSQTTGNNEQFF.

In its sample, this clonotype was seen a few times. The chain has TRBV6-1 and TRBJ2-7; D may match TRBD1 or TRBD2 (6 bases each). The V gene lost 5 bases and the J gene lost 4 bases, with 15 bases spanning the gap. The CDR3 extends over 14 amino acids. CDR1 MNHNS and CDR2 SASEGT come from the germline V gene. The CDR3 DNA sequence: TGTGCCAGCAGTCCCCATGAGGGGGGTTACGAGCAGTACTTC. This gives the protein CASSPHEGGYEQYF.

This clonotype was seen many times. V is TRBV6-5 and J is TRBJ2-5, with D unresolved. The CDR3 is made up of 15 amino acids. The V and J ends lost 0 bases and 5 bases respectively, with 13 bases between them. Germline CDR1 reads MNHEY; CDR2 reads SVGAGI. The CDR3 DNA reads TGTGCCAGCAGTTACTCTTCGGTTGTGCCGGAGACCCAGTACTTC. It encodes CASSYSSVVPETQYF.

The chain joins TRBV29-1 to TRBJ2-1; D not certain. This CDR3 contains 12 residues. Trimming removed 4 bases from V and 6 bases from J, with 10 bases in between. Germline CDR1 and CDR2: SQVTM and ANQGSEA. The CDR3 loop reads CSVAFTCNEQFF. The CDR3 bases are TGCAGCGTTGCCTTCACTTGCAATGAGCAGTTCTTC.

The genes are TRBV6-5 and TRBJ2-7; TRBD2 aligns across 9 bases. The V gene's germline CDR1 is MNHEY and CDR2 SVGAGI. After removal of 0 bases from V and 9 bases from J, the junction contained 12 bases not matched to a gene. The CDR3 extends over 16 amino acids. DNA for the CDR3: TGTGCCAGCAGTTACTCAGGTAGCGGGGGTGTAGTCCGGCAGTACTTC. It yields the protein CASSYSGSGGVVRQYF.

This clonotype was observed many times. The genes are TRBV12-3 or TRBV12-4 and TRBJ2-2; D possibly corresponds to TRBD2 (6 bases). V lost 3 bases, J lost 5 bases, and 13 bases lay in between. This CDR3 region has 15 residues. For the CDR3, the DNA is TGTGCCAGCAGTTTCTGGGAGGTCGGGACCGGGGAGCTGTTTTTT. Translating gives CASSFWEVGTGELFF.

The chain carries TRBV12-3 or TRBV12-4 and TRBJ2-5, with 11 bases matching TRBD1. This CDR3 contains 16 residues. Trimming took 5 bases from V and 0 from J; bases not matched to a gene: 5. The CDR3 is CASSTGQGANQETQYF. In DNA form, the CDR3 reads TGTGCCAGCAGTACCGGACAGGGGGCAAACCAAGAGACCCAGTACTTC.

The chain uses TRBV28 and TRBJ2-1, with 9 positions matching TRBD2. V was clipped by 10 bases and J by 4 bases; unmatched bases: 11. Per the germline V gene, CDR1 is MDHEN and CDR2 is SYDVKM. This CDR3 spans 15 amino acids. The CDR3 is CAIGAGGPRYNEQFF. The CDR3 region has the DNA TGTGCCATTGGGGCGGGAGGGCCGCGTTACAATGAGCAGTTCTTC.

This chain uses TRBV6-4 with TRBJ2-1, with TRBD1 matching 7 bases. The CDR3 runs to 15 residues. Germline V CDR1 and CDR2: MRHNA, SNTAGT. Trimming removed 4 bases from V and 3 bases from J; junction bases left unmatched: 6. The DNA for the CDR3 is TGTGCCAGCAGTGTCCTCCAGGGGGACTACAATGAGCAGTTCTTC. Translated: CASSVLQGDYNEQFF.

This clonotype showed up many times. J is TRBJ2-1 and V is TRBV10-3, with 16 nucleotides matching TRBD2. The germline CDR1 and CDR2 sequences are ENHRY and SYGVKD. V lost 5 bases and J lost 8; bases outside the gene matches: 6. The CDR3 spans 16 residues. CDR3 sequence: CAISRPGTSGRDEQFF. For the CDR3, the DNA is TGTGCCATCAGTAGGCCCGGGACTAGCGGGAGGGATGAGCAGTTCTTC.

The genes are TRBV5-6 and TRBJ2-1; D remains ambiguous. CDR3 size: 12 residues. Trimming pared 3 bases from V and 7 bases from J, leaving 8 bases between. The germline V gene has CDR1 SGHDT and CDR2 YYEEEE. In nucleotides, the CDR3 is TGTGCCAGCAGCTCGCTGAGGAATGAGCAGTTCTTC. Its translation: CASSSLRNEQFF.

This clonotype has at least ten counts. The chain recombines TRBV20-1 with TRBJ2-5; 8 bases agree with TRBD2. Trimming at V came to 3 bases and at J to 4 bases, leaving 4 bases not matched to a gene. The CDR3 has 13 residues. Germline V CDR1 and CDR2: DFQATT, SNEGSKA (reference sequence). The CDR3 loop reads CSASGRAVETQYF. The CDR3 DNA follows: TGCAGTGCTAGCGGGAGGGCCGTAGAGACCCAGTACTTC.

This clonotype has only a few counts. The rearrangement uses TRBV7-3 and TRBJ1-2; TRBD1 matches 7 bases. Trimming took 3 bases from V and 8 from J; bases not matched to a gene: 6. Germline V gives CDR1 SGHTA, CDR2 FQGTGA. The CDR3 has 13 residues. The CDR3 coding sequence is TGTGCCAGCAGCTTCCGGACAGGCGGAGGCTACACCTTC. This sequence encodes CASSFRTGGGYTF.

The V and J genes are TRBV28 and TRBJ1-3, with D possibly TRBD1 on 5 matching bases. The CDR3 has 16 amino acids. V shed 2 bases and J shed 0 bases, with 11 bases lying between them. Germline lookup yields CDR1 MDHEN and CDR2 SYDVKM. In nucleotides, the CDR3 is TGTGCCAGCAGTTTAGTCAGGGCCAGCTCTGGAAACACCATATATTTT. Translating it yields CASSLVRASSGNTIYF.

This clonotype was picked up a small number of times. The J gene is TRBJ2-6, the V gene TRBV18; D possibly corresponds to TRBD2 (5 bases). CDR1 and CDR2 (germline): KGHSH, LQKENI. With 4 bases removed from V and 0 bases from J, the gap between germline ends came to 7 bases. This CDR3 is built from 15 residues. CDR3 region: CASSRGVSGANVLTF. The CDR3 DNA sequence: TGTGCCAGCTCACGGGGAGTCTCTGGGGCCAACGTCCTGACTTTC.